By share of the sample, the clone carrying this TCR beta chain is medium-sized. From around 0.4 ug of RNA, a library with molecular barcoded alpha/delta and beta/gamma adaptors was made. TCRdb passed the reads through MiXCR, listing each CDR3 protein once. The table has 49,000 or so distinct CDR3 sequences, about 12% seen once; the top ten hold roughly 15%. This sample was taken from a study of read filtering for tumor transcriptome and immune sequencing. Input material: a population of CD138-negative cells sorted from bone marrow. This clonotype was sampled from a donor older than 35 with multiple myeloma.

The CDR3 reads CSAITDGVGYEQFF. In DNA form, the CDR3 reads TGCAGTGCTATAACGGACGGGGTAGGGTATGAGCAGTTCTTC. The chain couples TRBV20-1 to TRBJ2-1; D is possibly TRBD2 (5 bases). Germline-derived CDR1 and CDR2 are DFQATT and SNEGSKA (reference sequence). The CDR3 has 14 amino acids. Trimming left V 4 bases short and J 8 bases short, with 18 bases between.